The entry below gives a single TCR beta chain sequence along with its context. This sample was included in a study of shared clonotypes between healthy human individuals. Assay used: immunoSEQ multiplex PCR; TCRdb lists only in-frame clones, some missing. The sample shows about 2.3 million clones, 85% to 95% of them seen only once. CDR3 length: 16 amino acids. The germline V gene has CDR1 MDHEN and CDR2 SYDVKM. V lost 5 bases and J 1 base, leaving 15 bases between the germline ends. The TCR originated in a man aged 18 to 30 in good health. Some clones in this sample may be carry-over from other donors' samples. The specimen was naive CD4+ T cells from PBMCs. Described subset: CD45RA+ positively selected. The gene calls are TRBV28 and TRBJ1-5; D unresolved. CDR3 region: CASSLQPAVSNQPQHF. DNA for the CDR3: TGTGCCAGCAGTCTTCAACCGGCGGTGAGCAATCAGCCCCAGCATTTT.